The TCR beta chain under discussion was sequenced for a study of CD8+CD57+ T cells in acquired aplastic anemia. Study details: DNA from sorted CD4+ and CD8+ cells averaged roughly 3.4 ug.

TCR beta VDJ and CDR3 profiling used genomic DNA as template. MiXCR, run by TCRdb on the reads, gives a single entry per CDR3 protein. Here the sample spans 400,000 to 450,000 distinct CDR3 sequences, just under 70% being singletons. In its sample, this clonotype was seen many times. The target antigen is unknown. Study-level points and caveats: Patients and controls were not found to differ significantly in CD8+ Simpson's diversity. Fewer than 35 shared CD8+ CDR3s appeared highly expressed within patients' immunodominant clones.

Germline V gene data show CDR1 as DFQATT and CDR2 as SNEGSKA (reference sequence). Trimming stripped 1 base from V and 4 bases from J, with 7 bases between. The CDR3 length is 12 residues. Sequencing was done on a sample of sorted CD4+, CD8+, or CD8+CD57+ T cells (not recorded which) from PBMCs. This clonotype was obtained from a human donor in good health, serving as a control. The chain employs TRBV20-1 and TRBJ1-2; D gene unclear. Written as DNA, the CDR3 is TGCAGTGCTAGAGGCCCGTCCTATGGCTACACCTTC. Protein sequence: CSARGPSYGYTF.